The text below deals with one T cell receptor beta chain. Diagnosis of hyperthyroidism was new in patients aged 18 to 65, and its duration was under 2 months. Trimming took off 4 bases at V and 1 base at J, with 14 bases between the two ends. CDR1 SGDLS and CDR2 YYNGEE come from the germline V gene. This CDR3 comprises 15 residues. Authors of the study amplified TCR beta CDR3 regions from RNA transcripts. With the HTBI primer set, the TCR CDR3 went through a first round of RT-PCR. TCRdb re-called the multiplex PCR reads with MiXCR, one entry per CDR3 protein. In the table there are approximately 480,000 distinct CDR3 sequences, roughly 20% of which are singletons. This record belongs to a study of T cells in Graves' hyperthyroidism and ophthalmopathy.

The receptor's source is a man between 18 and 35 years old with Graves' hyperthyroidism. Sequencing was done on a sample of blood. This chain uses TRBV9 with TRBJ1-1; D gene uncertain. This CDR3 is CASSPPGFGNTEAFF. CDR3 DNA: TGTGCCAGCAGCCCACCCGGTTTCGGGAACACTGAAGCTTTCTTT.